Listed here are 20 T cell receptor beta chains from one sample, sequenced in a study of T cell repertoires in cytomegalovirus infection (dated by TCRdb to the late 2010s). The treatment or condition label, read with the paper, signifies: in vitro stimulation with specific CMV peptide epitopes to enrich CMV-specific T cells. For sequencing, an Illumina HiSeq 1500 was employed. TCRdb cleaned the public reads at Q25 with fastp, built clones with MiXCR and kept in-frame beta chains. Duplicate CDR3 protein sequences are folded into a single record with the most common DNA and genes. Here the sample has 380,000 or so distinct CDR3 sequences; roughly 34% occur a single time. Roughly 13% of the sample rests with the top ten. No antigen has been identified for these receptors. The specimen was cultured PBMCs, collected from culture after CMV antigen stimulation. These receptors came from a human donor in good health (CMV status not recorded). Some clones in this sample may be carry-over from other donors' samples.

Many counts were recorded for this clonotype. V and J are TRBV19 and TRBJ2-1; no clear D. Germline V gene data show CDR1 as LNHDA and CDR2 as SQIVND (reference sequence). The CDR3 contains 11 residues. V lost 5 bases to trimming and J lost 4 bases, with 3 bases between them. CDR3 bases: TGTGCCAGTAGTTTGTACAATGAGCAGTTCTTC. This codes for CASSLYNEQFF.

The chain employs TRBV19 and TRBJ1-3; TRBD1 matches at 8 bases. The CDR3 runs 13 residues. Looked up from germline, CDR1 is LNHDA and CDR2 is SQIVND (reference sequence). V dropped 8 bases and J dropped 6; count of bases not matched to a gene: 6. The CDR3 coding sequence is TGTGCCAGTCGGACAGGGATCTCAAACACCATATATTTT. Encoded protein: CASRTGISNTIYF.

The table lists this clonotype with a few counts. The chain uses TRBV5-6 and TRBJ2-5; 10 bases align to TRBD2. The ends lost 4 bases at V and 5 bases at J; junction bases unmatched: 5. Germline assignment: CDR1 SGHDT and CDR2 YYEEEE. The CDR3 totals 14 residues. CDR3 region: CASSTSGIPETQYF. The CDR3 region has the DNA TGTGCCAGCAGCACTAGCGGGATACCCGAGACCCAGTACTTC.

This clonotype has a handful of counts. The rearrangement uses TRBV7-8 and TRBJ2-1; 10 bases line up with TRBD1. The CDR3 runs 16 residues. Germline CDR1 SGHVS, CDR2 FQNEAQ. With V trimmed by 5 bases and J by 12 bases, 16 bases remained unmatched. CDR3 residues: CASSPVRTGGRDVQFF. As DNA, the CDR3 is TGTGCCAGCAGCCCAGTCCGGACAGGGGGGAGAGATGTGCAGTTCTTC.

This chain connects TRBV2 to TRBJ2-3, with 9 positions matching TRBD2. This CDR3 region has 14 residues. The germline gives CDR1 SNHLY, CDR2 FYNNEI. J lost 5 bases, V lost 4 bases, and 4 bases had no gene match. Here the CDR3 reads CASSGASGKDTQYF. In DNA, the CDR3 is TGTGCCAGCAGTGGAGCTAGCGGGAAAGATACGCAGTATTTT.

The chain has TRBV10-3 and TRBJ1-1; D unclear. This CDR3 is built from 13 residues. V was clipped by 10 bases and J by 3 bases, with 15 bases between them. Germline V lookup: CDR1 ENHRY, CDR2 SYGVKD. The CDR3 region has the DNA TGTGCCACCCAGCGCAGTCGAGACACTGAAGCTTTCTTT. This encodes CATQRSRDTEAFF.

This chain links TRBV29-1 with TRBJ1-2; tentative D call: TRBD1 (5 bases). Trimming removed 0 bases at V and 4 bases at J, with 18 bases between. This CDR3 comprises 16 residues. CDR1 and CDR2 (germline): SQVTM, ANQGSEA. Written as DNA, the CDR3 is TGCAGCGTTGAAGATAAGAGGCAGGGAATCCCCTATGGCTACACCTTC. Residues: CSVEDKRQGIPYGYTF.

A few counts support this clonotype. The chain uses TRBV7-6 and TRBJ2-1; tentatively, D is TRBD1 or TRBD2 (5 bases each). CDR3 size: 15 residues. Per germline, CDR1 SGHVS and CDR2 FNYEAQ. The V and J ends lost 5 bases and 7 bases respectively, with 18 bases between them. CDR3 protein: CASSPRYEGRNEQFF. The CDR3 coding sequence is TGTGCCAGCAGCCCGCGGTACGAGGGGCGGAATGAGCAGTTCTTC.

V is TRBV19 and J is TRBJ2-5; 7 bases map to TRBD2. The CDR3 is made up of 14 amino acids. V trimming: 4 bases; J trimming: 9 bases; junction bases outside the gene matches: 11. The germline CDR1 and CDR2 sequences are LNHDA and SQIVND (reference sequence). CDR3 sequence (DNA): TGTGCCAGTAGTACTCAGTTCGGGACTAAGGCCCAGTACTTC. The encoded protein is CASSTQFGTKAQYF.

The J gene is TRBJ2-1, the V gene TRBV6-5, with 10 bases fitting TRBD2. Unmatched junction bases numbered 7, after V lost 2 bases and J lost 6 bases. Germline CDR1 reads MNHEY; CDR2 reads SVGAGI. CDR3 length: 16 amino acids. In DNA, the CDR3 is TGTGCCAGCAGTTACGGTGTGGCTAGCGGGAGCAATGAGCAGTTCTTC. Its translation is CASSYGVASGSNEQFF.

The chain recombines TRBV20-1 with TRBJ2-3; D not resolved. Germline-derived CDR1 and CDR2 are DFQATT and SNEGSKA (reference sequence). V dropped 1 base and J dropped 6 bases, with 20 bases sitting between them. The CDR3 spans 16 residues. CDR3 in amino acids: CSARAVGSPASDTQYF. In DNA, the CDR3 is TGCAGTGCTAGAGCGGTGGGGTCCCCGGCGTCGGATACGCAGTATTTT.

This clonotype appeared a few times. This chain joins TRBV7-9 and TRBJ2-7; the D is unclear. The CDR3 runs to 15 residues. CDR1 and CDR2 (germline): SEHNR, FQNEAQ (reference sequence). Trimming pared 1 base from V and 2 bases from J, leaving 12 bases between. The CDR3: CASSLGKVGTYEQYF. The CDR3 nucleotides are TGTGCCAGCAGCTTAGGAAAAGTGGGGACCTACGAGCAGTACTTC.

The chain carries TRBV24-1 and TRBJ2-1, with TRBD1 as a possible D gene (6 bases). Per the germline V gene, CDR1 is KGHDR and CDR2 is SFDVKD. V was trimmed by 5 bases and J by 8 bases, leaving 18 bases between them. This CDR3 has 15 residues. The CDR3 nucleotides read TGTGCCACCAGTGGGGGGACACCCATTCCGCATGAGCAGTTCTTC. It specifies CATSGGTPIPHEQFF.

CDR3 amino acids: CASSPREFYEQYF. The CDR3 nucleotides are TGCGCCAGCAGCCCCCGGGAATTCTACGAGCAGTACTTC. The chain joins TRBV4-1 to TRBJ2-7; the D gene is possibly TRBD2 (5 bases). Germline V gene sequence: CDR1 MGHRA, CDR2 YSYEKL. The CDR3 runs 13 residues. The V end was cut by 4 bases, the J end by 3 bases, with 10 bases between.

This clonotype was seen at least ten times. The gene calls are TRBV7-9 and TRBJ1-2; 10 bases agree with TRBD1. With V trimmed by 4 bases and J by 2 bases, 7 bases remained unmatched. The CDR3 consists of 16 residues. Looked up from germline, CDR1 is SEHNR and CDR2 is FQNEAQ (reference sequence). For the CDR3, the DNA is TGTGCCAGCAGCTCTACCGGGACAGGGGCAAACTATGGCTACACCTTC. Protein: CASSSTGTGANYGYTF.

The V call is TRBV11-2, the J call TRBJ1-6; D is uncertain. The CDR3 spans 12 residues. CDR1 and CDR2 (germline): SGHAT, FQNNGV. V lost 3 bases, J lost 10 bases, and 7 bases lay in between. The CDR3 is CASSFVDSPLHF. CDR3 DNA sequence: TGTGCCAGCAGCTTTGTCGACTCACCCCTCCACTTT.

V is TRBV6-6 and J is TRBJ1-6; no definite D call. CDR3 length equals 18 residues. Per the germline V gene, CDR1 is MNHNY and CDR2 is SVGAGI (reference sequence). V was trimmed by 0 bases and J by 1 base, leaving 13 bases between them. The CDR3: CASSYSPQEYSYNSPLHF. As DNA, the CDR3 is TGTGCCAGCAGTTACTCGCCGCAGGAGTATTCCTATAATTCACCCCTCCACTTT.

This clonotype was counted at least ten times. This chain connects TRBV28 to TRBJ1-4, with D uncertain. Germline V lookup: CDR1 MDHEN, CDR2 SYDVKM. V lost 4 bases and J 0 bases, leaving 9 bases between the germline ends. The CDR3 consists of 15 residues. The CDR3 reads CASSSLGATNEKLFF. The DNA for the CDR3 is TGTGCCAGCAGTTCTCTAGGCGCAACTAATGAAAAACTGTTTTTT.

This chain links TRBV7-3 with TRBJ1-2; D is unclear. The V gene's germline CDR1 is SGHTA and CDR2 FQGTGA. Trimming removed 5 bases from V and 8 bases from J, with 15 bases in between. There are 13 residues in the CDR3. CDR3 nucleotide sequence: TGTGCCAGCAGCCTCCCAGCGTCAAGAGGCTACACCTTC. Its protein product is CASSLPASRGYTF.

The chain is built from TRBV7-2 and TRBJ2-7; D is ambiguous. Looked up from germline, CDR1 is SGHTA and CDR2 is FQGNSA. This CDR3 is built from 14 residues. V gave up 0 bases and J gave up 7 bases, with 13 bases separating them. CDR3 DNA: TGTGCCAGCAGCTTAGCGGGTATACCCGGGGAGCAGTACGTC. This codes for CASSLAGIPGEQYV.